This TCR beta chain is drawn from a study of tumor-infiltrating lymphocytes in glioblastoma multiforme. Notes on the study in general: Just one glioblastoma patient contributed to the TCR-mutation comparison. Clone frequencies may be distorted by unequal TCR transcripts per cell.

CDR3 size: 13 residues. CDR1 and CDR2 from the germline V gene are SGHNT and YENEEA. The ends were cut back, 0 bases at V and 4 bases at J, with 6 bases in the middle. A word on this clonotype: Antigen: not known.

Multiple V-beta primers and a C-beta primer amplified TCRB from RNA. Input was 0.5 ug total RNA, reverse-transcribed with a C-beta primer. TCRdb reanalysed the multiplex PCR reads using MiXCR and keeps one entry per CDR3 protein. Among around 13,000 distinct CDR3 sequences listed, approximately 68% were seen once. The chain is built from TRBV11-3 and TRBJ1-1; D unresolved. The sequencing input was brain tumor tissue. The origin of this receptor is a male donor with glioblastoma. CDR3 nucleotides: TGTGCCAGCAGCTTAGATGGATCCACTGAAGCTTTCTTT. It specifies CASSLDGSTEAFF.